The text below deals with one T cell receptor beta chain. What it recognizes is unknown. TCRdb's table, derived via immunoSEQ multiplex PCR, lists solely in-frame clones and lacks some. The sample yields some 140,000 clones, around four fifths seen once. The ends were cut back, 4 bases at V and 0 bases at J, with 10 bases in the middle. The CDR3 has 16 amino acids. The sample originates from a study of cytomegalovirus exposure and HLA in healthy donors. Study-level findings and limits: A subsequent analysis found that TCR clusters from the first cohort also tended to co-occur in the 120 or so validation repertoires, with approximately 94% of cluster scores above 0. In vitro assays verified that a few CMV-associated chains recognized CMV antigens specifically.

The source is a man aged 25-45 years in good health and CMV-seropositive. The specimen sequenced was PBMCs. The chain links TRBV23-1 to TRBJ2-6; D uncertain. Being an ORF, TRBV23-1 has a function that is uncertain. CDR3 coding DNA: TGCGCCAGCAGTCCATACACCCACTCTGGGGCCAACGTCCTGACTTTC. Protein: CASSPYTHSGANVLTF.